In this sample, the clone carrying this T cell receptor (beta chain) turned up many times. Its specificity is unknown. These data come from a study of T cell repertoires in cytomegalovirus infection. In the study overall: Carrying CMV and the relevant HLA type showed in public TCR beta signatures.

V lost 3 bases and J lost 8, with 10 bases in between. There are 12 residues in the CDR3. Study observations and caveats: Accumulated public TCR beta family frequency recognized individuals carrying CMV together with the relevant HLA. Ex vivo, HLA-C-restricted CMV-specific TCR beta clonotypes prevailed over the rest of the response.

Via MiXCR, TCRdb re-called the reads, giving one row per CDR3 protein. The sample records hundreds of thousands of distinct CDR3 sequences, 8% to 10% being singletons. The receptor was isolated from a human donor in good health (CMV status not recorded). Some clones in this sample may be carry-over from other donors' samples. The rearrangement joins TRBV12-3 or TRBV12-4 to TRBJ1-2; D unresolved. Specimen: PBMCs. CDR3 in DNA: TGTGCCAGCAGTTTTTCCCCCATGGGCTACACCTTC. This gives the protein CASSFSPMGYTF.